The 24 T cell receptor beta chains below were found in one sample sequenced in a study of control samples from healthy donors and cancer patients. The protocol was immunoSEQ multiplex PCR, while the TCRdb copy is restricted to in-frame clones and leaves out a portion. Of around 130,000 clones listed, roughly 90% are singletons. The sequenced material came from blood. These receptors were obtained from a man between 45 and 60 years old in good health.

The chain is built from TRBV12-3 or TRBV12-4 and TRBJ2-7, with 7 nucleotides matching TRBD1. Trimming at V came to 3 bases and at J to 7 bases, leaving 6 bases not matched to a gene. CDR3 length: 13 residues. The CDR3 loop is CASSFGQGVEQYF. Written as DNA, the CDR3 is TGTGCCAGCAGTTTTGGGCAGGGGGTGGAGCAGTACTTC.

The chain employs TRBV10-3 and TRBJ2-5; D assignment may be TRBD1 or TRBD2 (6 bases each). The germline V and J ends were trimmed by 2 bases and 2 bases, with 15 bases remaining between them. From germline, CDR1 is ENHRY and CDR2 SYGVKD. This CDR3 comprises 16 residues. In DNA, the CDR3 is TGTGCCATCAGTGAGCACGGGGGCGGAATTCAAGAGACCCAGTACTTC. It codes for CAISEHGGGIQETQYF.

CDR3 DNA: TGCAGTGCTCCCGACGGGAGGGAGCAGTTCTTC. Translating gives CSAPDGREQFF. This chain connects TRBV20-1 to TRBJ2-1, with TRBD2 matching 7 bases. Germline V gene lookup returns CDR1 DFQATT and CDR2 SNEGSKA (reference sequence). The CDR3 runs 11 residues. V gave up 5 bases and J gave up 10 bases; unmatched junction bases: 5.

The chain recombines TRBV4-2 with TRBJ2-3, with 7 nucleotides matching TRBD1. From germline, CDR1 is LGHNA and CDR2 YNFKEQ. This CDR3 spans 17 amino acids. Unmatched junction bases numbered 10, after V lost 3 bases and J lost 1 base. CDR3 bases: TGTGCCAGCAGCCACTATAAAACCGGGACAGGCACAGATACGCAGTATTTT. Its translation: CASSHYKTGTGTDTQYF.

This clone was observed a handful of times. The chain carries TRBV24-1 and TRBJ2-1; 10 bases map to TRBD2. After removal of 7 bases from V and 2 bases from J, the junction contained 7 bases not matched to a gene. The CDR3 is made up of 16 amino acids. The germline V gene encodes CDR1 KGHDR and CDR2 SFDVKD. The CDR3 protein is CATSRAGGVPYNEQFF. In DNA, the CDR3 is TGTGCCACCAGCCGAGCGGGGGGGGTTCCCTACAATGAGCAGTTCTTC.

The V call is TRBV6-1, the J call TRBJ1-4; 8 bases are a match to TRBD1. Germline CDR1 reads MNHNS; CDR2 reads SASEGT. Unmatched junction bases numbered 4, after V lost 3 bases and J lost 7 bases. The CDR3 extends over 14 amino acids. The CDR3 region has the DNA TGTGCCAGCAGTGAGGACAGGGTTATTGAAAAACTGTTTTTT. It yields the protein CASSEDRVIEKLFF.

Sample share makes this clone medium-sized. The rearrangement links TRBV2 to TRBJ2-7; D might be TRBD2 (6 bases). Per the germline V gene, CDR1 is SNHLY and CDR2 is FYNNEI. Trimming pared 2 bases from V and 3 bases from J, leaving 11 bases between. CDR3 length: 14 amino acids. CDR3 sequence: CASSEFSGGYEQYF. CDR3 sequence (DNA): TGTGCCAGCAGTGAATTTAGCGGCGGCTACGAGCAGTACTTC.

The chain uses TRBV12-3 or TRBV12-4 and TRBJ1-1; the D gene is possibly TRBD1 (5 bases). V dropped 6 bases and J dropped 4 bases, with 9 bases sitting between them. The CDR3 contains 12 residues. The CDR3 reads CASRRQGTEAFF. The CDR3 DNA follows: TGTGCCAGCAGGAGGCAGGGCACTGAAGCTTTCTTT.

This chain links TRBV15 with TRBJ2-7, with D perhaps given as TRBD1 or TRBD2 (5 bases each). Germline CDR1 LNHNV, CDR2 YYDKDF (reference sequence). V lost 0 bases, J lost 3 bases, and 9 bases lay in between. CDR3 length equals 14 residues. CDR3 DNA sequence: TGTGCCACCAGCAGAGATTGGGGGAACTACGAGCAGTACTTC. It specifies CATSRDWGNYEQYF.

This chain links TRBV6-5 with TRBJ2-1; D not certain. CDR1 and CDR2 (germline): MNHEY, SVGAGI. CDR3 size: 13 residues. Trimming removed 6 bases from V and 5 bases from J, with 11 bases in between. CDR3 protein: CASSRTGDNEQFF. CDR3 DNA: TGTGCCAGCAGCCGGACGGGTGACAATGAGCAGTTCTTC.

This chain connects TRBV25-1 to TRBJ2-6, with a possible D match to TRBD2 (7 bases). Looked up from germline, CDR1 is MGHDK and CDR2 is SYGVNS. Between the trimmed V and J ends, which lost 5 bases and 4 bases, there was a span of 21 bases. The CDR3 runs 18 residues. CDR3 sequence: CASSTTGGRGSGANVLTF. CDR3 sequence (DNA): TGTGCCAGCAGTACCACCGGGGGGCGCGGATCCGGGGCCAACGTCCTGACTTTC.

The J gene is TRBJ2-4, the V gene TRBV3-1 (or the pseudogene TRBV3-2); D is ambiguous. The germline CDR1 and CDR2 sequences are LGHDT and YNNKEL (reference sequence). This CDR3 comprises 18 residues. Trimming left V 5 bases short and J 4 bases short, with 24 bases between. The CDR3 nucleotides are TGTGCCAGCAGCGGATTTGGTCCCATTTGCAAAGAAAAAAACATTCAGTACTTC. Its translation: CASSGFGPICKEKNIQYF.

The gene calls are TRBV7-4 and TRBJ1-5; D is possibly TRBD1 (5 bases). This CDR3 comprises 15 residues. V lost 2 bases to trimming and J lost 2 bases, with 10 bases between them. Germline V gene sequence: CDR1 SGHVT, CDR2 SQSDAQ. CDR3 sequence (DNA): TGTGCCAGCAGCTTATATCAGGGAGGCAATCAGCCCCAGCATTTT. Protein sequence: CASSLYQGGNQPQHF.

This rearrangement joins TRBV4-2 to TRBJ2-1, with TRBD2 matching over 9 bases. The CDR3 runs 16 residues. CDR1 LGHNA and CDR2 YNFKEQ come from the germline V gene. V lost 0 bases, J lost 3 bases, and 3 bases stayed unmatched. CDR3 in DNA: TGTGCCAGCAGCCAAGATCGCGGGGGGGTCTACAATGAGCAGTTCTTC. Translation gives CASSQDRGGVYNEQFF.

The chain carries TRBV6-5 and TRBJ2-7; either TRBD1 or TRBD2 may fit D (6 bases each). V dropped 0 bases and J dropped 6 bases, with 18 bases sitting between them. CDR1 MNHEY and CDR2 SVGAGI come from the germline V gene. This CDR3 region has 16 residues. This CDR3 reads CASSYSLIHGGGEQYF. The CDR3 bases are TGTGCCAGCAGTTACTCGCTCATCCACGGGGGCGGCGAGCAGTACTTC.

This chain connects TRBV7-7 to TRBJ2-7; D gene uncertain. The germline CDR1 and CDR2 sequences are SSHAT and FNYEAQ (reference sequence). This CDR3 comprises 13 residues. Trimming cost V 5 bases and J 7 bases, with 15 bases left between them. The CDR3 DNA reads TGTGCCAGCAGCCCCAACCTTCTTGGGGAGCAGTACTTC. Translated, it gives CASSPNLLGEQYF. The full variable domain, rest sourced from reference TRBV7-7 and TRBJ2-7, is GAGVSQSPRYKVTKRGQDVTLRCDPISSHATLYWYQQALGQGPEFLTYFNYEAQPDKSGLPSDRFSAERPEGSISTLTIQRTEQRDSAMYRCASSPNLLGEQYFGPGTRLTVT.

V gene TRBV7-9 combines with J gene TRBJ2-7, with D unresolved. Germline V lookup: CDR1 SEHNR, CDR2 FQNEAQ (reference sequence). Trimming left V 1 base short and J 2 bases short, with 12 bases between. CDR3 length: 15 residues. The CDR3 sequence is CASSLDGDGAYEQYF. CDR3 nucleotides: TGTGCCAGCAGCTTAGACGGTGACGGCGCCTACGAGCAGTACTTC.

This clone turned up a few times. The chain couples TRBV7-6 to TRBJ2-2, with a possible D match to TRBD1 (6 bases). Per germline, CDR1 SGHVS and CDR2 FNYEAQ. Trimming removed 5 bases from V and 4 bases from J, with 14 bases in between. The CDR3 sequence is 15 residues long. CDR3 in DNA: TGTGCCAGCAGCCCCGGCGCCAGGGGCACCGGGGAGCTGTTTTTT. Its translation: CASSPGARGTGELFF.

This chain uses TRBV3-1 (or the pseudogene TRBV3-2) with TRBJ1-6; D may be TRBD1 (5 bases). The CDR3 loop spans 13 amino acids. V was clipped by 4 bases and J by 7 bases, with 8 bases between them. Germline V CDR1 and CDR2: LGHDT, YNNKEL (reference sequence). CDR3 coding DNA: TGTGCCAGCAGCCGGGACTCCAATTCACCCCTCCACTTT. It encodes CASSRDSNSPLHF.

The chain couples TRBV30 to TRBJ2-3; possibly TRBD1 or TRBD2 for D (6 bases each). Trimming removed 1 base at V and 4 bases at J, with 12 bases between. The CDR3 has 14 amino acids. Germline-derived CDR1 and CDR2 are GTSNPN and SVGIG (reference sequence). CDR3 coding DNA: TGTGCCTGGAGTGAAGGGGGGAAGGCAGATACGCAGTATTTT. It is translated as CAWSEGGKADTQYF.

This chain links TRBV19 with TRBJ2-7; 10 positions agree with TRBD1. J gave up 0 bases and V 5 bases, and 7 bases lay outside the gene matches. This CDR3 comprises 16 residues. Germline CDR1 and CDR2: LNHDA and SQIVND (reference sequence). DNA of the CDR3: TGTGCCAGTAGTTGGACAGGGACAGGGGCCTCCTACGAGCAGTACTTC. Encoded protein: CASSWTGTGASYEQYF.

This chain connects TRBV7-9 to TRBJ2-7; D is perhaps TRBD2 (6 bases). The ends were cut back, 1 base at V and 3 bases at J, with 16 bases in the middle. Germline V lookup: CDR1 SEHNR, CDR2 FQNEAQ (reference sequence). The CDR3 has 16 amino acids. CDR3 in DNA: TGTGCCAGCAGCTTAGTGGGAGGTGGGATCGGCTACGAGCAGTACTTC. It encodes CASSLVGGGIGYEQYF.

Only one count was recorded for this clone. The chain combines TRBV5-1 with TRBJ2-5, with D maybe TRBD2 (5 bases). Trimming removed 4 bases at V and 4 bases at J, with 17 bases between. CDR1 SGHRS and CDR2 YFSETQ come from the germline V gene. This CDR3 region has 15 residues. CDR3 in DNA: TGCGCCAGCAGCCGACCGGGAATCTTAGGAGAGACCCAGTACTTC. This codes for CASSRPGILGETQYF.

V usage is TRBV9 and J usage is TRBJ1-1; D might be TRBD1 (5 bases). Trimming removed 0 bases at V and 4 bases at J, with 13 bases between. Per the germline V gene, CDR1 is SGDLS and CDR2 is YYNGEE. This CDR3 spans 15 amino acids. In nucleotides, the CDR3 is TGTGCCAGCAGCGTAGGTCTCAGGGATATCACTGAAGCTTTCTTT. Encoded protein: CASSVGLRDITEAFF. Looking up the rest from reference TRBV9 and TRBJ1-1 gives the full variable domain: DSGVTQTPKHLITATGQRVTLRCSPRSGDLSVYWYQQSLDQGLQFLIQYYNGEERAKGNILERFSAQQFPDLHSELNLSSLELGDSALYFCASSVGLRDITEAFFGQGTRLTVV.